This TCR beta chain is from a study of blood T cell repertoires in COVID-19. About the study: T cells, B-cell-depleted T cells, or PBMCs provided the cDNA or gDNA that served as material.

The protocol was immunoSEQ multiplex PCR, while the TCRdb copy is restricted to in-frame clones and leaves out a portion. In the table there are 310,000 or so clones, around 86% of which are singletons. The source is a man aged 50-60 years with active or convalescent COVID-19. Specimen: peripheral blood.

The CDR3 sequence: CASSLWPGSGYTF. CDR3 coding DNA: TGTGCCAGCAGTTTATGGCCCGGGAGCGGCTACACCTTC. V usage is TRBV28 and J usage is TRBJ1-2; D remains unclear. Germline CDR1 and CDR2: MDHEN and SYDVKM. V dropped 0 bases and J dropped 8 bases, with 10 bases sitting between them. The CDR3 consists of 13 residues.